Listed below are T cell receptor beta chains from one sample, sequenced in a study of blood T cell repertoires in COVID-19. Assay used: immunoSEQ multiplex PCR; TCRdb lists only in-frame clones, some missing. The sample records under 300,000 clones, less than 90% being singletons. Sequences were obtained from PBMCs or T cells enriched from blood (not recorded which). These receptors all stem from a woman aged 50 to 60 who had recovered from COVID-19. CDR3s include the opening cysteine and the closing phenylalanine or tryptophan. The order of the fields is CDR3 length, V gene, J gene, D gene, CDR3 protein, CDR3 DNA. D genes are given only for firm matches.

CDR3 length: 15
V gene: TRBV28
J gene: TRBJ2-5
D gene: TRBD2
CDR3 protein: CASSLPAGGGQTQYF
CDR3 DNA: TGTGCCAGCAGTTTACCGGCGGGAGGAGGACAGACCCAGTACTTC

CDR3 length: 14
V gene: TRBV5-4
J gene: TRBJ1-1
D gene: NA
CDR3 protein: CASSLGTVGGEAFF
CDR3 DNA: TGTGCCAGCAGCTTGGGTACTGTCGGAGGTGAAGCTTTCTTT

CDR3 length: 12
V gene: TRBV6-5
J gene: TRBJ1-5
D gene: NA
CDR3 protein: CASSTPNKPQHF
CDR3 DNA: TGTGCCAGCAGCACACCCAACAAGCCCCAGCATTTT

CDR3 length: 13
V gene: TRBV9
J gene: TRBJ2-2
D gene: NA
CDR3 protein: CASSSTNTGELFF
CDR3 DNA: TGTGCCAGCAGCTCCACAAACACCGGGGAGCTGTTTTTT

CDR3 length: 15
V gene: TRBV4-1
J gene: TRBJ2-1
D gene: TRBD2
CDR3 protein: CASSQELAGHNEQFF
CDR3 DNA: TGCGCCAGCAGCCAAGAACTAGCGGGCCACAATGAGCAGTTCTTC

CDR3 length: 14
V gene: TRBV30
J gene: TRBJ1-6
D gene: TRBD1
CDR3 protein: CAANRQGARSPLHF
CDR3 DNA: TGTGCCGCTAATCGACAGGGGGCGCGTTCACCCCTCCACTTT

CDR3 length: 14
V gene: TRBV3-1/TRBV3-2
J gene: TRBJ2-7
D gene: NA
CDR3 protein: CASSPFAGRGEQYF
CDR3 DNA: TGTGCCAGCAGCCCGTTTGCCGGGAGAGGAGAGCAGTACTTC

CDR3 length: 15
V gene: TRBV30
J gene: TRBJ2-2
D gene: TRBD1
CDR3 protein: CAWSVGQGATGELFF
CDR3 DNA: TGTGCCTGGAGTGTGGGACAGGGGGCGACCGGGGAGCTGTTTTTT

CDR3 length: 16
V gene: TRBV4-2
J gene: TRBJ2-1
D gene: TRBD2
CDR3 protein: CASNYQMAGGGNEQFF
CDR3 DNA: TGTGCCAGCAACTACCAGATGGCGGGAGGAGGCAATGAGCAGTTCTTC

CDR3 length: 15
V gene: TRBV7-3
J gene: TRBJ1-1
D gene: TRBD1
CDR3 protein: CASSQGQGSRTEAFF
CDR3 DNA: TGTGCCAGCAGCCAGGGACAGGGGAGTAGGACTGAAGCTTTCTTT